This T cell receptor beta chain was sequenced for a study of read filtering for tumor transcriptome and immune sequencing. Molecular barcoded adaptors covering alpha/delta and beta/gamma chains were used on approximately 400 ng RNA. From the reads, TCRdb called clonotypes with MiXCR, one entry per CDR3 protein. The table includes 40,000 to 50,000 distinct CDR3 sequences, 13% detected once. Sampling of bone marrow took place during active disease in every patient. This clonotype appeared many times. This CDR3 is 13 amino acids long. CDR1 is MNHNY, CDR2 SVGAGI, per germline (reference sequence). The germline V and J ends were trimmed by 10 bases and 0 bases, with 11 bases remaining between them.

The rearrangement links TRBV6-6 to TRBJ2-3; D not certain. The sample was a population of CD138-negative cells sorted from bone marrow. The receptor was isolated from a donor older than 35 with multiple myeloma. CDR3 region: CATLSSSTDTQYF. CDR3 in DNA: TGTGCCACCCTTTCCTCTAGCACAGATACGCAGTATTTT.